These 31 T cell receptor beta chains came from one sample sequenced in a study of blood T cell repertoires in COVID-19. This table comes from immunoSEQ multiplex PCR, and its TCRdb copy is limited to in-frame clones, with some not included. The repertoire holds fewer than 150,000 clones, around 85% seen once, with 5.5% in the top ten. Sequencing was done on a sample of peripheral blood. These receptors were obtained from a woman aged 60 to 75 with COVID-19, enrolled during active disease.

The CDR3 DNA follows: TGTGCCAGCGGTCTCCAGGGGTACAATCAGCCCCAGCATTTT. Protein sequence: CASGLQGYNQPQHF. The rearrangement links TRBV7-9 to TRBJ1-5; D perhaps matches TRBD1 (6 bases). The CDR3 extends over 14 amino acids. Per the germline V gene, CDR1 is SEHNR and CDR2 is FQNEAQ (reference sequence). The ends were cut back, 8 bases at V and 3 bases at J, with 14 bases in the middle.

The chain couples TRBV19 to TRBJ1-2, with TRBD1 identical over 7 bases. Germline loops: CDR1 LNHDA, CDR2 SQIVND (reference sequence). After removal of 4 bases from V and 1 base from J, the junction contained 6 bases not matched to a gene. The CDR3 contains 15 residues. The CDR3 bases are TGTGCCAGTAGTACGACAGGGTTGTTTAACTATGGCTACACCTTC. Translation gives CASSTTGLFNYGYTF.

This clone was seen just once. The chain links TRBV10-3 to TRBJ2-5, with D possibly TRBD2 on 5 matching bases. The CDR3 is 16 amino acids. Germline values: CDR1 ENHRY, CDR2 SYGVKD. The V end was cut by 4 bases, the J end by 5 bases, with 20 bases between. The CDR3 spells CAISGFGLGSGETQYF. CDR3 in DNA: TGTGCCATCAGTGGATTCGGACTTGGGAGTGGGGAGACCCAGTACTTC.

This sequence joins TRBV27 and TRBJ1-4; D gene ambiguous. Trimming took 5 bases from V and 3 from J, leaving 10 bases between them. Germline V CDR1 and CDR2: MNHEY, SMNVEV (reference sequence). CDR3 length: 14 residues. CDR3 residues: CASSAGGANEKLFF. CDR3 sequence (DNA): TGTGCCAGCAGTGCGGGAGGTGCTAATGAAAAACTGTTTTTT.

The V and J genes are TRBV7-9 and TRBJ2-7; a weak D match, TRBD2 (6 bases). V dropped 3 bases and J dropped 0 bases, with 9 bases sitting between them. The CDR3 has 14 amino acids. Germline V gene data show CDR1 as SEHNR and CDR2 as FQNEAQ (reference sequence). The CDR3 loop reads CASSFGGSSYEQYF. The CDR3 DNA reads as TGTGCCAGCAGCTTTGGGGGGAGCTCCTACGAGCAGTACTTC.

The chain recombines TRBV6-2 or TRBV6-3 with TRBJ2-5; the match to TRBD2 covers 10 bases. With 5 bases clipped from V and 1 base from J, the junction kept 7 bases outside the gene matches. Per germline, CDR1 MNHEY and CDR2 SVGEGT. The CDR3 spans 16 residues. CDR3 in DNA: TGTGCCAGCAGTACCCTAGCGGGGGAACTCCAAGAGACCCAGTACTTC. Protein: CASSTLAGELQETQYF.

The gene calls are TRBV5-6 and TRBJ1-2, with a tentative D call TRBD1 (6 bases). Looked up from germline, CDR1 is SGHDT and CDR2 is YYEEEE. Trimming left V 4 bases short and J 5 bases short, with 21 bases between. This CDR3 is built from 16 residues. In DNA, the CDR3 is TGTGCCAGCAGCAGGACCGGTGTCGGGGGGCATTATGGCTACACCTTC. It is translated as CASSRTGVGGHYGYTF.

The chain employs TRBV4-1 and TRBJ2-7, with D possibly being TRBD2 (6 bases). Germline V gives CDR1 MGHRA, CDR2 YSYEKL. This CDR3 comprises 16 residues. V was pared by 4 bases and J by 4 bases, with 20 bases between. CDR3: CASSPGRLVRGYEQYF. The CDR3 DNA follows: TGCGCCAGCAGCCCCGGAAGACTAGTCCGGGGGTACGAGCAGTACTTC.

V usage is TRBV3-1 (or the pseudogene TRBV3-2) and J usage is TRBJ1-4, with D unclear. Germline V lookup: CDR1 LGHDT, CDR2 YNNKEL (reference sequence). The CDR3 is made up of 17 amino acids. The germline V and J ends were trimmed by 6 bases and 0 bases, with 17 bases remaining between them. The CDR3 DNA reads as TGTGCCAGCAGTCGGAAGGCAGGCTATGCAACTAATGAAAAACTGTTTTTT. Encoded protein: CASSRKAGYATNEKLFF.

This sequence joins TRBV4-2 and TRBJ2-2, with TRBD1 matching 9 bases. J lost 5 bases, V lost 3 bases, and 7 bases had no gene match. The CDR3 has 16 amino acids. Germline CDR1 is LGHNA and CDR2 is YNFKEQ. DNA for the CDR3: TGTGCCAGCAGCCAGGTGGGACAGGGCCGGACCGGGGAGCTGTTTTTT. Protein sequence: CASSQVGQGRTGELFF.

This clone was detected once. The V call is TRBV19, the J call TRBJ1-1; D not certain. The germline V gene encodes CDR1 LNHDA and CDR2 SQIVND (reference sequence). CDR3 length equals 14 residues. The V end was cut by 5 bases, the J end by 0 bases, with 10 bases between. CDR3 in amino acids: CASSPRTVNTEAFF. In DNA, the CDR3 is TGTGCCAGTAGTCCACGAACAGTGAACACTGAAGCTTTCTTT.

The V gene is TRBV5-1, the J gene TRBJ2-6; TRBD1 is a possible D gene (6 bases). Germline CDR1 is SGHRS and CDR2 is YFSETQ. Trimming left V 4 bases short and J 4 bases short, with 12 bases between. CDR3 length equals 15 residues. CDR3 residues: CASSNTGLGANVLTF. DNA for the CDR3: TGCGCCAGCAGCAACACAGGGCTCGGGGCCAACGTCCTGACTTTC.

The rearrangement joins TRBV14 to TRBJ2-7; maybe TRBD1 (6 bases). CDR3 length equals 13 residues. V was clipped by 2 bases and J by 3 bases, with 8 bases between them. Germline V lookup: CDR1 SGHDN, CDR2 FVKESK. CDR3 region: CASSQRTDYEQYF. For the CDR3, the DNA is TGTGCCAGCAGCCAAAGGACAGACTACGAGCAGTACTTC.

The chain carries TRBV12-3 or TRBV12-4 and TRBJ1-1, with TRBD1 matching 7 bases. There are 13 residues in the CDR3. V was clipped by 6 bases and J by 2 bases; unmatched bases: 3. This CDR3 reads CASSRQGNTEAFF. The DNA of the CDR3 is TGTGCCAGCAGCCGACAGGGAAACACTGAAGCTTTCTTT.

The rearrangement joins TRBV27 to TRBJ1-1; weak D call: TRBD1 (5 bases). The V end was cut by 6 bases, the J end by 1 base, with 12 bases between. The CDR3 extends over 14 amino acids. Germline CDR1 and CDR2: MNHEY and SMNVEV (reference sequence). CDR3 sequence: CASSFDSQNTEAFF. In nucleotides, the CDR3 is TGTGCCAGCAGCTTCGACAGTCAGAACACTGAAGCTTTCTTT.

The rearrangement uses TRBV7-3 and TRBJ1-6, with 8 bases matching TRBD1. The CDR3 is made up of 17 amino acids. V lost 1 base to trimming and J lost 8 bases; unmatched junction nucleotides: 10. Germline assignment: CDR1 SGHTA and CDR2 FQGTGA. CDR3 coding DNA: TGTGCCAGCAGCTTAAAAGCGGCGACAGGGGAACATTCACCCCTCCACTTT. This codes for CASSLKAATGEHSPLHF.

The rearrangement joins TRBV6-1 to TRBJ1-5; 8 bases are a match to TRBD1. Trimming cost V 2 bases and J 6 bases; bases outside gene matches: 3. The length of the CDR3 is 14 residues. Germline-derived CDR1 and CDR2 are MNHNS and SASEGT. CDR3 DNA sequence: TGTGCCAGCAGTGAAATAACAGGGGGTCAGCCCCAGCATTTT. Its protein is CASSEITGGQPQHF.

The chain joins TRBV19 to TRBJ2-7, with 7 bases lining up with TRBD1. Germline CDR1 and CDR2: LNHDA and SQIVND (reference sequence). This CDR3 contains 15 residues. The trim removed 5 bases at V and 2 bases at J, leaving 9 bases unmatched. The CDR3 here is CASSQGQITAYEQYF. CDR3 in DNA: TGTGCCAGTAGTCAGGGACAGATAACCGCCTACGAGCAGTACTTC.

The chain is built from TRBV7-2 and TRBJ1-6; tentative D call: TRBD1 (6 bases). V was clipped by 1 base and J by 11 bases, with 12 bases between them. The V gene's germline CDR1 is SGHTA and CDR2 FQGNSA. CDR3 length: 14 residues. The CDR3 DNA sequence: TGTGCCAGCAGCTTAGTAGGGGGTGAGACACCCCTCCACTTT. Its translation: CASSLVGGETPLHF. The complete variable domain, with remaining parts taken from reference TRBV7-2 and TRBJ1-6, reads GAGVSQSPSNKVTEKGKDVELRCDPISGHTALYWYRQSLGQGLEFLIYFQGNSAPDKSGLPSDRFSAERTGGSVSTLTIQRTQQEDSAVYLCASSLVGGETPLHFGNGTRLTVT.

The genes are TRBV27 and TRBJ1-1; D gene uncertain. V dropped 4 bases and J dropped 4 bases, with 16 bases sitting between them. Germline assignment: CDR1 MNHEY and CDR2 SMNVEV (reference sequence). The CDR3 runs to 15 residues. CDR3 amino acids: CASSSPNGLGTEAFF. In DNA, the CDR3 is TGTGCCAGCAGTTCCCCTAATGGGCTTGGCACTGAAGCTTTCTTT.

The chain is built from TRBV11-2 and TRBJ1-1, with D possibly matching TRBD1 (5 bases). This CDR3 contains 13 residues. Germline V gives CDR1 SGHAT, CDR2 FQNNGV. Trimming left V 2 bases short and J 5 bases short, with 9 bases between. CDR3 coding DNA: TGTGCCAGCAGCTTACCAGGGAGGACTGAAGCTTTCTTT. It specifies CASSLPGRTEAFF. Complete variable domain (other parts from reference TRBV11-2 and TRBJ1-1): EAGVAQSPRYKIIEKRQSVAFWCNPISGHATLYWYQQILGQGPKLLIQFQNNGVVDDSQLPKDRFSAERLKGVDSTLKIQPAKLEDSAVYLCASSLPGRTEAFFGQGTRLTVV.

The chain employs TRBV20-1 and TRBJ1-1; TRBD1 is a possible D gene (5 bases). Deletions cut 3 bases from V and 7 bases from J, with 18 bases between. Germline CDR1 DFQATT, CDR2 SNEGSKA (reference sequence). This CDR3 spans 14 amino acids. DNA for the CDR3: TGCAGTGCTAGTAGATCGCAGGGCAGTCTTGAAGCTTTCTTT. Translating it yields CSASRSQGSLEAFF.

This clone was seen only once. The chain has TRBV7-8 and TRBJ1-3; TRBD1 matches at 8 bases. This CDR3 is built from 17 residues. Unmatched junction bases numbered 11, after V lost 5 bases and J lost 2 bases. Germline CDR1 and CDR2: SGHVS and FQNEAQ. CDR3 coding DNA: TGTGCCAGCAGCGTACCGACAGGGGATAAGGCTGGAAACACCATATATTTT. Amino acid sequence: CASSVPTGDKAGNTIYF. The whole variable domain, remainder taken from reference TRBV7-8 and TRBJ1-3, is GAGVSQSPRYKVAKRGQDVALRCDPISGHVSLFWYQQALGQGPEFLTYFQNEAQLDKSGLPSDRFFAERPEGSVSTLKIQRTQQEDSAVYLCASSVPTGDKAGNTIYFGEGSWLTVV.

The gene calls are TRBV7-9 and TRBJ2-5; D not certain. This CDR3 is 16 amino acids long. Per germline, CDR1 SEHNR and CDR2 FQNEAQ (reference sequence). V lost 4 bases to trimming and J lost 3 bases, with 18 bases between them. CDR3 residues: CASSWVWASKEETQYF. The CDR3 coding sequence is TGTGCCAGCAGCTGGGTCTGGGCCTCAAAGGAAGAGACCCAGTACTTC.

This chain joins TRBV7-6 and TRBJ2-2; 9 bases match TRBD2. Germline trimming cut 5 bases from V and 6 bases from J; bases unmatched to any gene: 13. The germline V gene has CDR1 SGHVS and CDR2 FNYEAQ. The CDR3 sequence is 17 residues long. This CDR3 is CASSPISAGGPPGELFF. CDR3 nucleotide sequence: TGTGCCAGCAGCCCCATATCGGCGGGGGGGCCGCCCGGGGAGCTGTTTTTT.

The chain has TRBV6-1 and TRBJ1-5, with a tentative D call TRBD1 (6 bases). V was cut by 3 bases and J by 5 bases, with 14 bases left in between. The CDR3 runs to 15 residues. Germline V gives CDR1 MNHNS, CDR2 SASEGT. CDR3 coding DNA: TGTGCCAGCAGTGAGGCCGGGGACATCTATCAGCCCCAGCATTTT. Residues: CASSEAGDIYQPQHF.

This rearrangement joins TRBV10-3 to TRBJ2-5, with D perhaps TRBD2 (5 bases). This CDR3 contains 15 residues. V lost 0 bases to trimming and J lost 5 bases, with 13 bases between them. From germline, CDR1 is ENHRY and CDR2 SYGVKD. CDR3 sequence reads: CAISESNRGEETQYF. CDR3 nucleotide sequence: TGTGCCATCAGTGAGTCGAATCGGGGAGAGGAGACCCAGTACTTC.

This chain joins TRBV6-5 and TRBJ2-5; TRBD2 agrees at 7 bases. CDR3 length equals 15 residues. V was pared by 5 bases and J by 5 bases, with 11 bases of the junction left unmatched. The germline gives CDR1 MNHEY, CDR2 SVGAGI. As DNA, the CDR3 is TGTGCCAGCAGTCGACCTGGACTAGTTGGGGAGACCCAGTACTTC. Amino acids: CASSRPGLVGETQYF.

V usage is TRBV5-1 and J usage is TRBJ2-6; TRBD2 is a possible D gene (7 bases). Trimming shortened V by 6 bases and J by 3 bases, and 13 bases separated the two germline ends. The germline V gene encodes CDR1 SGHRS and CDR2 YFSETQ. This CDR3 is built from 15 residues. The chain's CDR3 is CASTAGADGANVLTF. The CDR3 nucleotides are TGCGCCAGCACCGCGGGGGCGGATGGGGCCAACGTCCTGACTTTC.

The chain employs TRBV7-9 and TRBJ1-1; D uncertain. The CDR3 length is 11 residues. Germline loops: CDR1 SEHNR, CDR2 FQNEAQ (reference sequence). Trimming shortened V by 1 base and J by 14 bases, and 11 bases separated the two germline ends. DNA for the CDR3: TGTGCCAGCAGCTTAGTAGTGGGAGGGTTCTTT. Translated: CASSLVVGGFF.

This chain uses TRBV2 with TRBJ2-7; 9 bases align to TRBD1. Per germline, CDR1 SNHLY and CDR2 FYNNEI. With 3 bases clipped from V and 4 bases from J, the junction kept 25 bases outside the gene matches. The CDR3 has 21 residues. The CDR3 loop reads CASSEVRRKETSGTGTYEQYF. The CDR3 DNA follows: TGTGCCAGCAGTGAGGTTCGGAGAAAGGAGACGTCCGGGACAGGGACGTACGAGCAGTACTTC.